This paragraph covers one T cell receptor beta chain sequence. The data are from a study of blood T cell repertoires in COVID-19. Germline-derived CDR1 and CDR2 are SGHTA and FQGTGA. The length of the CDR3 is 12 residues. V gave up 1 base and J gave up 10 bases; unmatched junction bases: 1. Original methodology: How many nucleated cells were present was estimated from reference gene primer amplification. Only in-frame clones appear in the TCRdb table, and some are missing; sequencing was by immunoSEQ multiplex PCR. V and J calls plus clone size are reproduced from that table; the DNA served to infer D and trimming. The sample includes 250,000 to 400,000 clones, approximately 90% of them seen just once.

The origin of this receptor is a woman under 40 with COVID-19, enrolled during active disease. Specimen: peripheral blood. This chain joins TRBV7-3 and TRBJ2-1, with 7 bases that match TRBD2. The DNA of the CDR3 is TGTGCCAGCAGCTTAAAAGCGGGGGAGCAGTTCTTC. This encodes CASSLKAGEQFF.